The clone carrying this T cell receptor beta chain came up many times. Amplification of TCR beta CDR3 regions used RNA transcripts. After a first-round RT-PCR with HTBI primers, a second-round multiplex PCR was run. MiXCR was run by TCRdb on the multiplex PCR reads, yielding one entry per CDR3 protein. The sample has hundreds of thousands of distinct CDR3 sequences; around 21% are singletons. This record belongs to a study of Graves' ophthalmopathy and Graves' hyperthyroidism. The origin of this receptor is a woman aged 18-29 years with stable Graves' hyperthyroidism. The sample consisted of peripheral blood.

CDR3 DNA: TGTGCCAGCAGTTACTCGAGAGGGAATGAAAAACTGTTTTTT. Translated: CASSYSRGNEKLFF. The chain links TRBV6-5 to TRBJ1-4; the D is unclear. The CDR3 is made up of 14 amino acids. CDR1 is MNHEY, CDR2 SVGAGI, per germline. V lost 0 bases and J 5 bases, leaving 7 bases between the germline ends.